This T cell receptor beta chain was sequenced for a study of T-cell reconstitution after alpha-beta-depleted transplantation in children. With 8 bases removed from V and 6 bases from J, the gap between germline ends came to 19 bases. CDR3 length equals 14 residues. Germline CDR1 MNHEY, CDR2 SMNVEV (reference sequence). Findings and caveats of the study: At around two months after transplant, the alpha-beta T cells were reportedly derived from several hundred expanded clones that came from non-depleted graft cells.

To note about this clonotype: Its antigen is not known.

Unique molecular identifiers featured in how the TCRbeta library was prepared. TCRdb used MiXCR to reprocess the PCR reads, holding one entry per CDR3 protein. The sample has 490,000 or so distinct CDR3 sequences, 10% to 13% seen once. The V call is TRBV27, the J call TRBJ1-2, with a tentative D call TRBD1 (5 bases). Source: PBMCs, taken before TCRalphabeta/CD19-depleted stem cell transplant. The sequence was collected from a child under 10 years old with inherited bone marrow failure, due to receive a stem cell transplant. For the CDR3, the DNA is TGTGCCAGCGGACCCGGGAGGGGCGCAAATGGCTACACCTTC. Its translation is CASGPGRGANGYTF.